A selection of T cell receptor beta chains follows, all from one sample in a study of blood T cell repertoires in COVID-19. Sequencing used immunoSEQ multiplex PCR; TCRdb keeps in-frame clones, though not all of them. The table records 350,000 or so clones, about 92% of them present only once. The material sequenced was PBMCs or T cells enriched from blood (not recorded which). The source is a woman in her 30s who had recovered from COVID-19. Each CDR3 is given with its conserved first and last residue. A D gene is named only where the DNA matches it firmly.

V: TRBV25-1; J: TRBJ2-1; D: NA; CDR3: CASSIPGPRNEQFF
V: TRBV10-1; J: TRBJ2-7; D: NA; CDR3: CASSAVNEARSYEQYF
V: TRBV4-1; J: TRBJ2-1; D: NA; CDR3: CASSLSEGSYNEQFF
V: TRBV2; J: TRBJ2-1; D: TRBD2; CDR3: CASRREVNEQFF
V: TRBV2; J: TRBJ2-1; D: NA; CDR3: CASRQVSYNEQFF
V: TRBV5-1; J: TRBJ1-1; D: NA; CDR3: CASSLGRGGSEAFF
V: TRBV7-9; J: TRBJ2-7; D: NA; CDR3: CASSWIQETDEQYF
V: TRBV7-3; J: TRBJ2-1; D: NA; CDR3: CASSFSSRGEQFF
V: TRBV24-1; J: TRBJ2-5; D: TRBD1; CDR3: CATSGEGTGVRETQYF
V: TRBV7-9; J: TRBJ1-2; D: TRBD1; CDR3: CATPRQGDYGYTF
V: TRBV20-1; J: TRBJ1-2; D: NA; CDR3: CSASRSTNYGYTF
V: TRBV28; J: TRBJ1-2; D: TRBD1; CDR3: CASSSGTEDYGYTF
V: TRBV7-3; J: TRBJ2-3; D: NA; CDR3: CASSLGRMEDTQYF
V: TRBV11-3; J: TRBJ2-5; D: TRBD2; CDR3: CASSQGTRGTQYF
V: TRBV7-2; J: TRBJ1-1; D: TRBD1; CDR3: CASSLHRGFTEAFF
V: TRBV5-1; J: TRBJ1-3; D: TRBD1; CDR3: CASSPGDRASGNTIYF
V: TRBV5-5; J: TRBJ1-4; D: TRBD1; CDR3: CASSTLQGAAEKLFF
V: TRBV28; J: TRBJ1-2; D: TRBD1; CDR3: CASSFSAGQGYTF
V: TRBV9; J: TRBJ2-2; D: NA; CDR3: CASSQQVTGELFF
V: TRBV11-3; J: TRBJ2-3; D: TRBD2; CDR3: CASSGGTSGRHTDTQYF
V: TRBV15; J: TRBJ2-7; D: TRBD2; CDR3: CATSPTGGYEQYF
V: TRBV3-1/TRBV3-2; J: TRBJ2-1; D: TRBD1; CDR3: CASSQTTGFYNEQFF
V: TRBV24-1; J: TRBJ2-3; D: TRBD2; CDR3: CATSEPAGGPGDTQYF
V: TRBV6-5; J: TRBJ1-2; D: NA; CDR3: CASSPAGAEYGYTF
V: TRBV18; J: TRBJ2-2; D: NA; CDR3: CASSPRPGELFF
V: TRBV9; J: TRBJ2-1; D: TRBD2; CDR3: CASSVDRGLADVNEQFF
V: TRBV4-3; J: TRBJ2-1; D: NA; CDR3: CASSQDGVKQFF
V: TRBV4-2; J: TRBJ2-7; D: NA; CDR3: CASSQESDSLSYEQYF
V: TRBV28; J: TRBJ1-2; D: NA; CDR3: CASRSTGGYTF
V: TRBV28; J: TRBJ2-7; D: NA; CDR3: CASSPGSPYEQYF
V: TRBV7-2; J: TRBJ2-3; D: NA; CDR3: CASSLAQGNTQYF
V: TRBV5-5; J: TRBJ2-3; D: TRBD2; CDR3: CASSSGLAGPFTDTQYF
V: TRBV5-1; J: TRBJ1-1; D: TRBD1; CDR3: CASRPGQGGAEAFF
V: TRBV2; J: TRBJ2-7; D: TRBD1; CDR3: CASRPGQGVYEQYF
V: TRBV18; J: TRBJ1-1; D: TRBD1; CDR3: CASSTSTYRGGEDTEAFF
V: TRBV10-3; J: TRBJ2-3; D: NA; CDR3: CAISDGLGATDTQYF